Presented here are 32 T cell receptor beta chains from one specimen sequenced in a study of blood T cell repertoires in COVID-19. Profiled with immunoSEQ multiplex PCR; TCRdb holds only in-frame clones, not every one. The sample contains some 180,000 clones, about 86% of which appear only once. The specimen was peripheral blood. These receptors all come from a man in his 70s with active or convalescent COVID-19.

This clone was observed once. The chain employs TRBV24-1 and TRBJ1-5; 8 bases are a match to TRBD1. The ends lost 3 bases at V and 2 bases at J; junction bases unmatched: 8. Germline-derived CDR1 and CDR2 are KGHDR and SFDVKD. There are 17 residues in the CDR3. DNA for the CDR3: TGTGCCACCAGTGATACCCGGACAGGGAAGGGCAATCAGCCCCAGCATTTT. It codes for CATSDTRTGKGNQPQHF.

This chain uses TRBV10-2 with TRBJ1-3; TRBD1 matches at 7 bases. This CDR3 region has 15 residues. V shed 5 bases and J 2 bases; nucleotides not matched to a gene: 6. CDR1 WSHSY and CDR2 SAAADI come from the germline V gene. DNA of the CDR3: TGCGCCAGCAGTTCCGACAGGGCGGCTGGAAACACCATATATTTT. It specifies CASSSDRAAGNTIYF.

The chain joins TRBV19 to TRBJ1-3, with 11 bases fitting TRBD1. CDR3 length equals 15 residues. V shed 9 bases and J 6 bases; nucleotides not matched to a gene: 10. CDR1 and CDR2 from the germline V gene are LNHDA and SQIVND (reference sequence). This chain's CDR3 is CASHRDRGTVNTIYF. CDR3 nucleotide sequence: TGTGCCAGCCACCGGGACAGGGGGACGGTAAACACCATATATTTT.

This clone has only one observation. The chain couples TRBV9 to TRBJ2-4, with a tentative D call TRBD1 (6 bases). This CDR3 comprises 17 residues. Per germline, CDR1 SGDLS and CDR2 YYNGEE. V dropped 0 bases and J dropped 1 base, with 14 bases sitting between them. The DNA of the CDR3 is TGTGCCAGCAGCGTAGGGGGGCAGGGAAAGGCCAAAAACATTCAGTACTTC. It specifies CASSVGGQGKAKNIQYF.

This chain uses TRBV9 with TRBJ2-1, with TRBD2 matching 8 bases. The CDR3 has 15 amino acids. J was trimmed by 4 bases and V by 0 bases; bases with no gene match: 3. Germline CDR1 is SGDLS and CDR2 is YYNGEE. The CDR3 coding sequence is TGTGCCAGCAGCGTAGAACTAGCGGAATACAATGAGCAGTTCTTC. Its protein product is CASSVELAEYNEQFF.

This clone was counted a few times. V gene TRBV30 combines with J gene TRBJ2-7, with 9 bases lining up with TRBD2. Germline V gene lookup returns CDR1 GTSNPN and CDR2 SVGIG (reference sequence). This CDR3 comprises 15 residues. V was clipped by 2 bases and J by 3 bases; unmatched bases: 8. CDR3: CAWSPTGTSSYEQYF. The DNA of the CDR3 is TGTGCCTGGAGTCCAACCGGGACTAGCAGCTACGAGCAGTACTTC. Full variable domain (missing parts from reference TRBV30 and TRBJ2-7): SQTIHQWPATLVQPVGSPLSLECTVEGTSNPNLYWYRQAAGRGLQLLFYSVGIGQISSEVPQNLSASRPQDRQFILSSKKLLLSDSGFYLCAWSPTGTSSYEQYFGPGTRLTVT.

This clone has more than one count but fewer than ten. The V call is TRBV5-4, the J call TRBJ2-5; no reliable D call. The germline CDR1 and CDR2 sequences are SGHNT and YYREEE (reference sequence). The CDR3 contains 15 residues. Trimming removed 0 bases from V and 1 base from J, with 10 bases in between. This CDR3 reads CASSLEGGRQETQYF. DNA for the CDR3: TGTGCCAGCAGCTTGGAAGGCGGCCGCCAAGAGACCCAGTACTTC.

This clone has only one observation. The genes are TRBV28 and TRBJ1-5; weak D call: TRBD1 (5 bases). Looked up from germline, CDR1 is MDHEN and CDR2 is SYDVKM. V shed 2 bases and J shed 6 bases, with 14 bases lying between them. The CDR3 totals 15 residues. The CDR3, as DNA: TGTGCCAGCAGTTTAGGATCCCGGAGGGGTCAGCCCCAGCATTTT. It specifies CASSLGSRRGQPQHF.

DNA of the CDR3: TGCGCCAGCAGCTTTGGCAGGGGGACCTATGGCTACACCTTC. Translated: CASSFGRGTYGYTF. J is TRBJ1-2 and V is TRBV5-1; TRBD1 agrees at 7 bases. With V trimmed by 2 bases and J by 4 bases, 5 bases remained unmatched. The germline CDR1 and CDR2 sequences are SGHRS and YFSETQ. The CDR3 is 14 residues long.

The rearrangement links TRBV9 to TRBJ1-1; 9 nucleotides line up with TRBD1. CDR1 and CDR2 from the germline V gene are SGDLS and YYNGEE. The V gene end was trimmed by 4 bases and the J gene end by 5 bases; junction bases not matched to a gene: 9. CDR3 length: 15 residues. The CDR3 here is CASSPRQGVSTEAFF. The DNA of the CDR3 is TGTGCCAGCAGCCCCCGACAGGGGGTGTCTACTGAAGCTTTCTTT.

The rearrangement uses TRBV12-3 or TRBV12-4 and TRBJ1-4, with D tentatively TRBD1 (6 bases). The CDR3 contains 13 residues. Trimming pared 8 bases from V and 7 bases from J, leaving 14 bases between. CDR3 bases: TGTGCCAGCCAGCGGGGGGCCGGTGAAAAACTGTTTTTT. Translated, it gives CASQRGAGEKLFF.

The V gene is TRBV6-6, the J gene TRBJ1-3, with TRBD1 as a possible D gene (5 bases). CDR3 length: 13 residues. Per germline, CDR1 MNHNY and CDR2 SVGAGI (reference sequence). V lost 2 bases to trimming and J lost 4 bases, with 6 bases between them. CDR3 sequence: CASSYRGGNTIYF. The DNA of the CDR3 is TGTGCCAGCAGTTACAGGGGAGGAAACACCATATATTTT.

The V gene is TRBV19, the J gene TRBJ1-1; no reliable D call. The V and J ends lost 3 bases and 5 bases respectively, with 13 bases between them. The CDR3 is made up of 14 amino acids. Germline CDR1 LNHDA, CDR2 SQIVND (reference sequence). This chain's CDR3 is CASSMASRRTEAFF. The CDR3 DNA is TGTGCCAGTAGTATGGCTTCACGGAGAACTGAAGCTTTCTTT. Combining the CDR3 with reference TRBV19 and TRBJ1-1 gives the whole variable domain DGGITQSPKYLFRKEGQNVTLSCEQNLNHDAMYWYRQDPGQGLRLIYYSQIVNDFQKGDIAEGYSVSREKKESFPLTVTSAQKNPTAFYLCASSMASRRTEAFFGQGTRLTVV.

The chain employs TRBV18 and TRBJ2-7; 10 nucleotides line up with TRBD1. V was clipped by 2 bases and J by 1 base; unmatched bases: 2. The CDR3 is 15 residues long. In germline, CDR1 is KGHSH, CDR2 LQKENI. CDR3 nucleotide sequence: TGTGCCAGCTCACCAGGGACAGGGGTTTCCTACGAGCAGTACTTC. Protein sequence: CASSPGTGVSYEQYF.

This chain connects TRBV11-2 to TRBJ2-7; a weak D match, TRBD1 (6 bases). This CDR3 spans 14 amino acids. Trimming cost V 10 bases and J 3 bases, with 19 bases left between them. CDR1 SGHAT and CDR2 FQNNGV come from the germline V gene. In nucleotides, the CDR3 is TGTGCCACCGCTCGGCGGACAGTCTTCTACGAGCAGTACTTC. Translated, it gives CATARRTVFYEQYF.

The chain is built from TRBV27 and TRBJ1-5, with TRBD1 matching over 8 bases. CDR1 is MNHEY and CDR2 is SMNVEV in the germline V gene (reference sequence). J lost 6 bases, V lost 3 bases, and 10 bases had no gene match. There are 16 residues in the CDR3. The CDR3 is CASSFGGTGRGQPQHF. Written as DNA, the CDR3 is TGTGCCAGCAGTTTTGGGGGGACAGGCAGAGGTCAGCCCCAGCATTTT.

The chain is built from TRBV10-3 and TRBJ2-1; D unclear. From germline, CDR1 is ENHRY and CDR2 SYGVKD. V shed 4 bases and J shed 0 bases, with 10 bases lying between them. CDR3 length: 15 amino acids. CDR3 region: CAISVGPSSYNEQFF. CDR3 nucleotides: TGTGCCATCAGTGTTGGGCCGAGCTCCTACAATGAGCAGTTCTTC.

V and J are TRBV28 and TRBJ1-3; D remains unclear. The germline CDR1 and CDR2 sequences are MDHEN and SYDVKM. V shed 4 bases and J shed 3 bases, with 16 bases lying between them. The CDR3 is 16 amino acids. In DNA form, the CDR3 reads TGTGCCAGCAGTTCCCCGTATCGGGGAGGTGGAAACACCATATATTTT. This codes for CASSSPYRGGGNTIYF.

This clone was detected once. The chain links TRBV4-1 to TRBJ1-4, with 9 positions matching TRBD1. Trimming removed 2 bases from V and 6 bases from J; junction bases left unmatched: 4. The germline V gene has CDR1 MGHRA and CDR2 YSYEKL. The CDR3 has 15 residues. The CDR3 DNA reads as TGCGCCAGCAGCCAAACCGGGACAGGGTATGAAAAACTGTTTTTT. Amino acid sequence: CASSQTGTGYEKLFF.

This chain links TRBV29-1 with TRBJ2-7; 13 nucleotides match TRBD2. V dropped 6 bases and J dropped 0; count of bases not matched to a gene: 2. CDR3 length equals 14 residues. Germline CDR1 reads SQVTM; CDR2 reads ANQGSEA. The CDR3 reads CSVRTSGSSYEQYF. The CDR3 DNA reads TGCAGCGTACGGACTAGCGGGAGCTCCTACGAGCAGTACTTC.

Written as DNA, the CDR3 is TGTGCCAGCAGCTTAGGCGTGTCGGGATACAATGAGCAGTTCTTC. Protein sequence: CASSLGVSGYNEQFF. The chain has TRBV7-9 and TRBJ2-1; tentative D call: TRBD2 (5 bases). The CDR3 runs 15 residues. The germline CDR1 and CDR2 sequences are SEHNR and FQNEAQ (reference sequence). The V gene lost 1 base and the J gene lost 4 bases, with 11 bases spanning the gap.

The chain carries TRBV19 and TRBJ1-1; tentative D call: TRBD1 (5 bases). Germline loops: CDR1 LNHDA, CDR2 SQIVND (reference sequence). The CDR3 is made up of 13 amino acids. V was trimmed by 7 bases and J by 0 bases, leaving 9 bases between them. CDR3 sequence (DNA): TGTGCCAGTATGACAGCCCTGAACACTGAAGCTTTCTTT. It specifies CASMTALNTEAFF.

The rearrangement joins TRBV10-1 to TRBJ2-1; D is ambiguous. CDR1 WNHNN and CDR2 SYGVQD come from the germline V gene (reference sequence). The CDR3 totals 14 residues. Between the trimmed V and J ends, which lost 3 bases and 5 bases, there was a span of 11 bases. In nucleotides, the CDR3 is TGCGCCAGCAGTGAAAGCCCCAGGAACAATGAGCAGTTCTTC. It codes for CASSESPRNNEQFF.

The rearrangement joins TRBV19 to TRBJ1-2; D ambiguous. CDR1 and CDR2 from the germline V gene are LNHDA and SQIVND (reference sequence). The CDR3 spans 16 residues. V lost 8 bases, J lost 7 bases, and 26 bases lay in between. The CDR3 spells CASRLVSTNPRAGYTF. CDR3 sequence (DNA): TGTGCCAGTCGCCTGGTATCGACGAACCCGAGGGCTGGCTACACCTTC.

The chain uses TRBV28 and TRBJ1-2; 9 positions match TRBD1. Germline CDR1 MDHEN, CDR2 SYDVKM. The CDR3 length is 16 residues. Trimming cost V 5 bases and J 3 bases; bases outside gene matches: 10. CDR3 in DNA: TGTGCCAGCAGTCCCAGGGACAGGGAATTTGACTATGGCTACACCTTC. This encodes CASSPRDREFDYGYTF.

The chain employs TRBV6-5 and TRBJ1-2, with 8 bases identical to TRBD1. J lost 3 bases, V lost 6 bases, and 9 bases had no gene match. Per the germline V gene, CDR1 is MNHEY and CDR2 is SVGAGI. CDR3 length equals 15 residues. CDR3: CASRDQGARDYGYTF. In DNA, the CDR3 is TGTGCCAGCAGAGATCAGGGGGCGCGGGACTATGGCTACACCTTC.

J is TRBJ1-1 and V is TRBV7-9, with D perhaps matching TRBD1 (6 bases). V gave up 5 bases and J gave up 2 bases, with 12 bases separating them. CDR1 is SEHNR, CDR2 FQNEAQ, per germline (reference sequence). The CDR3 has 14 amino acids. CDR3 sequence: CASSQGGINTEAFF. The CDR3 region has the DNA TGTGCCAGCAGCCAAGGGGGTATAAACACTGAAGCTTTCTTT.

This chain joins TRBV27 and TRBJ1-3; a weak D match, TRBD1 (5 bases). This CDR3 contains 17 residues. CDR1 and CDR2 (germline): MNHEY, SMNVEV (reference sequence). V was shortened by 5 bases and J by 2 bases, with 19 bases between the two germline ends. CDR3 region: CASSPIAGGLAGNTIYF. The CDR3 DNA reads as TGTGCCAGCAGTCCTATTGCGGGGGGATTGGCTGGAAACACCATATATTTT.

V is TRBV6-5 and J is TRBJ1-1; D is perhaps TRBD1 (6 bases). There are 14 residues in the CDR3. Germline V CDR1 and CDR2: MNHEY, SVGAGI. Trimming cost V 6 bases and J 1 base, with 12 bases left between them. The chain's CDR3 is CASSPGTPNTEAFF. CDR3 nucleotide sequence: TGTGCCAGCAGCCCGGGGACACCGAACACTGAAGCTTTCTTT.

This clone occurred many times. The chain combines TRBV27 with TRBJ2-3, with 10 bases matching TRBD2. The CDR3 loop spans 18 amino acids. The V gene end was trimmed by 4 bases and the J gene end by 6 bases; junction bases not matched to a gene: 16. Germline CDR1 MNHEY, CDR2 SMNVEV (reference sequence). The CDR3 sequence is CASSSPLLLAGDGDTQYF. In DNA form, the CDR3 reads TGTGCCAGCAGTTCTCCCCTCCTTCTAGCGGGAGATGGGGATACGCAGTATTTT.

The chain is built from TRBV6-5 and TRBJ1-2; TRBD1 aligns across 8 bases. Germline CDR1 and CDR2: MNHEY and SVGAGI. This CDR3 has 14 amino acids. Trimming at V came to 4 bases and at J to 3 bases, leaving 4 bases not matched to a gene. In nucleotides, the CDR3 is TGTGCCAGCAGTTTAAGACAGGGGTACTATGGCTACACCTTC. Its translation is CASSLRQGYYGYTF.

The J gene is TRBJ2-4, the V gene TRBV6-5, with D possibly being TRBD2 (5 bases). Germline V gene lookup returns CDR1 MNHEY and CDR2 SVGAGI. Trimming took 8 bases from V and 6 from J, leaving 11 bases between them. The CDR3 is 12 residues long. The CDR3 nucleotides read TGTGCCAGCTCCCGAGGGTCAAACATTCAGTACTTC. It specifies CASSRGSNIQYF.